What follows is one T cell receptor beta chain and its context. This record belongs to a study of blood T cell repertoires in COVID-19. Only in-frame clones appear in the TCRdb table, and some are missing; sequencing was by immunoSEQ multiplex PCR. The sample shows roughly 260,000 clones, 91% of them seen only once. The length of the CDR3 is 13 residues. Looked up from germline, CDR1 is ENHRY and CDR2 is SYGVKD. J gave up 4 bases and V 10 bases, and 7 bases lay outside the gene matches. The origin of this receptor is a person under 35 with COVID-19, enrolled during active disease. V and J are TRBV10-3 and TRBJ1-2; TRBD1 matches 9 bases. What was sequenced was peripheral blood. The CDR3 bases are TGTGCCACCCCGGGACAGGGTCGCTATGGCTACACCTTC. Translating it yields CATPGQGRYGYTF.